Each of the 3 T cell receptor beta chains below was sequenced from the same sample in a study of CD8+ T cells in alopecia areata. Extraction of RNA preceded its reverse transcription into cDNA, which served as the sequencing template. The method was immunoSEQ multiplex PCR; TCRdb's version includes in-frame clones alone and lacks a portion of them. The sample holds about 250,000 clones, roughly 63% seen once. As to treatment: oral pan-JAK inhibitor, 5-10 mg twice daily. This sample comprised CD4+ T cells sorted from blood, obtained at week 52, from a patient treated with tofacitinib. The origin of the receptors is a human donor with alopecia areata.

CDR3 bases: TGTGCCTGGAGTGCCGACGAAACCCGACTAGCTTTCTTT. Translating gives CAWSADETRLAFF. The chain couples TRBV30 to TRBJ1-1; the D is unclear. CDR1 is GTSNPN and CDR2 is SVGIG in the germline V gene (reference sequence). The CDR3 sequence is 13 residues long. V lost 1 base and J lost 10, with 16 bases in between. Full variable domain (missing parts from reference TRBV30 and TRBJ1-1): SQTIHQWPATLVQPVGSPLSLECTVEGTSNPNLYWYRQAAGRGLQLLFYSVGIGQISSEVPQNLSASRPQDRQFILSSKKLLLSDSGFYLCAWSADETRLAFFGQGTRLTVV.

The chain uses TRBV5-6 and TRBJ1-6, with a possible D match to TRBD1 (5 bases). CDR1 and CDR2 (germline): SGHDT, YYEEEE. Deletions cut 0 bases from V and 6 bases from J, with 7 bases between. This CDR3 is built from 14 residues. The CDR3 loop reads CASSLVTANSPLHF. CDR3 sequence (DNA): TGTGCCAGCAGCTTGGTGACAGCTAATTCACCCCTCCACTTT.

V gene TRBV13 combines with J gene TRBJ2-7; TRBD1 might be the D (5 bases). The CDR3 totals 13 residues. V was pared by 2 bases and J by 5 bases, with 10 bases between. Looked up from germline, CDR1 is PRHDT and CDR2 is FYEKMQ (reference sequence). In DNA, the CDR3 is TGTGCCAGCAGCTTACAGGGCAGCCACGAGCAGTACTTC. Its protein product is CASSLQGSHEQYF.